Listed here are 4 T cell receptor beta chains from one sample, sequenced in a study of cytomegalovirus exposure and HLA in healthy donors. The PCR had 60 Vbeta and 13 Jbeta primers. Clones were sequenced by immunoSEQ multiplex PCR, and TCRdb holds only the in-frame ones, with some missing. The sample records over 200,000 clones, about 80% being singletons. Material for sequencing was PBMCs. These receptors were taken from an older woman in good health and CMV-seropositive.

The rearrangement joins TRBV6-1 to TRBJ2-5, with D possibly matching TRBD1 (5 bases). From germline, CDR1 is MNHNS and CDR2 SASEGT. The V gene lost 5 bases and the J gene lost 5 bases, with 12 bases spanning the gap. This CDR3 region has 13 residues. CDR3 DNA sequence: TGTGCCAGCAGTCAACCCCCAGGGGAGACCCAGTACTTC. Translating it yields CASSQPPGETQYF.

The chain carries TRBV6-1 and TRBJ1-1; D is unclear. The CDR3 length is 12 residues. The germline V and J ends were trimmed by 8 bases and 7 bases, with 14 bases remaining between them. Germline V gene lookup returns CDR1 MNHNS and CDR2 SASEGT. The CDR3 DNA follows: TGTGCCAGCGCGTCCCGGACTTTTGAAGCTTTCTTT. Translated: CASASRTFEAFF.

A few counts support this clone. CDR3 amino acids: CASSLRLGGDEQFF. CDR3 nucleotides: TGTGCCAGCAGCTTGCGTCTCGGAGGGGATGAGCAGTTCTTC. V usage is TRBV7-9 and J usage is TRBJ2-1; tentatively, D is TRBD2 (6 bases). Trimming took 3 bases from V and 8 from J, leaving 14 bases between them. CDR1 and CDR2 from the germline V gene are SEHNR and FQNEAQ (reference sequence). This CDR3 region has 14 residues.

The chain has TRBV7-7 and TRBJ2-2, with 8 bases that match TRBD2. Trimming at V came to 7 bases and at J to 3 bases, leaving 7 bases not matched to a gene. The CDR3 has 15 amino acids. Germline assignment: CDR1 SSHAT and CDR2 FNYEAQ (reference sequence). The DNA for the CDR3 is TGTGCCAGCACCCCGGGGGGGTCGCACACCGGGGAGCTGTTTTTT. Protein sequence: CASTPGGSHTGELFF.